This T cell receptor (beta chain) was sequenced for a study of tumor-infiltrating lymphocytes in primary liver carcinoma. This CDR3 is built from 15 residues. The ends were cut back, 1 base at V and 1 base at J, with 12 bases in the middle. In germline, CDR1 is SQVTM, CDR2 ANQGSEA. This clonotype was seen many times. The researchers obtained blood RNA from unsorted whole blood and also extracted germline DNA. From around 500 ng of total RNA, TCR beta-specific cDNA was reverse-transcribed using a constant-region primer. Three nested multiplex PCR rounds, a slightly modified ARM-PCR method, built the TCR beta libraries. Running around 9 cycles apiece, the first two PCR rounds relied on TRBV1-TRBV30 forward primers together with a C-beta reverse primer. In TCRdb, the multiplex PCR reads were re-called with MiXCR into one record per CDR3 protein. The sample shows approximately 300,000 distinct CDR3 sequences, around three fifths of them seen only once.

The sample comprised peripheral blood. The receptor's source is a man aged 40-55 years with primary liver carcinoma and hepatitis B virus infection. The chain recombines TRBV29-1 with TRBJ2-3; D is perhaps TRBD1 (5 bases). CDR3 sequence: CSVEVRDRGTDTQYF. The CDR3 DNA sequence: TGCAGCGTTGAAGTTCGAGACAGAGGCACAGATACGCAGTATTTT.